This T cell receptor (beta chain) came from a study of blood T cell repertoires in COVID-19. CDR1 and CDR2 from the germline V gene are GTSNPN and SVGIG (reference sequence). The ends were cut back, 5 bases at V and 2 bases at J, with 18 bases in the middle. The CDR3 loop spans 15 amino acids. Only in-frame clones appear in the TCRdb table, and some are missing; sequencing was by immunoSEQ multiplex PCR. The data contain 95,000 to 150,000 clones, approximately 70% of them singletons. The sequenced sample was peripheral blood. This chain links TRBV30 with TRBJ1-2; D is possibly TRBD1 (6 bases). The source of this sequence is a human donor with acute or convalescent COVID-19. The donor label of this sample is uncertain. CDR3 DNA sequence: TGTGCCTGGGGAACTCAGGGGAGGGAGAACTATGGCTACACCTTC. Translating gives CAWGTQGRENYGYTF.